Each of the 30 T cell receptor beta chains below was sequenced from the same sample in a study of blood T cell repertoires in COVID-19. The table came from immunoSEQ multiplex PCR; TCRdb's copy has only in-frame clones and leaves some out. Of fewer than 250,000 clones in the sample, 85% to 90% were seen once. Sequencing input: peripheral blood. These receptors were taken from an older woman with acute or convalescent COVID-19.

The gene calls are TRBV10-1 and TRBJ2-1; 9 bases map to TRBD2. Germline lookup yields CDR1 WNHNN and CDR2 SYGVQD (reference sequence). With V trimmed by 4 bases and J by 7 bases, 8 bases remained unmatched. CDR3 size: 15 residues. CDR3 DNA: TGCGCCAGCAGTGTGGGTCTAGCGGGGATTAATGAGCAGTTCTTC. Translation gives CASSVGLAGINEQFF.

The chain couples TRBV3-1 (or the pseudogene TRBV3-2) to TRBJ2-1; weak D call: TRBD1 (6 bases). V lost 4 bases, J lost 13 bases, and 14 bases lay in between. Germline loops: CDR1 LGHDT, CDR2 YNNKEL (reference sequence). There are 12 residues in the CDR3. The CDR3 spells CASSRQGMEQFF. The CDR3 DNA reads TGTGCCAGCAGCCGCCAGGGGATGGAACAGTTCTTC.

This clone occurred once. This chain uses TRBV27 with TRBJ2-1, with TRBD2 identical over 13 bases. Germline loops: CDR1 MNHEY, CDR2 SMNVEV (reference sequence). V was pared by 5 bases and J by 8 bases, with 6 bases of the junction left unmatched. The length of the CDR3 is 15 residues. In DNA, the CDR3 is TGTGCCAGCAGTAAAACTAGCGGGAGGGCCGATGAGCAGTTCTTC. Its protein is CASSKTSGRADEQFF.

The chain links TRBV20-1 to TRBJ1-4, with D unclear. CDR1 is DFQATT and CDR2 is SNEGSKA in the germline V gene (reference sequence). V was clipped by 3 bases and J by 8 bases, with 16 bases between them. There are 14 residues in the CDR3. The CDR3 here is CSASHGAGKEKLFF. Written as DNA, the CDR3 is TGCAGTGCTAGTCATGGCGCGGGAAAGGAAAAACTGTTTTTT.

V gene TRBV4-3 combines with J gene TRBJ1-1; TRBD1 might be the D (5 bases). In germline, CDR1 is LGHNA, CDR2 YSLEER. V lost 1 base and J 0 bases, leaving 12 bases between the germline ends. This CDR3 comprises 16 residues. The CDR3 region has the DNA TGCGCCAGCAGCCAAGGTAGGCAGGGAATGAACACTGAAGCTTTCTTT. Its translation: CASSQGRQGMNTEAFF.

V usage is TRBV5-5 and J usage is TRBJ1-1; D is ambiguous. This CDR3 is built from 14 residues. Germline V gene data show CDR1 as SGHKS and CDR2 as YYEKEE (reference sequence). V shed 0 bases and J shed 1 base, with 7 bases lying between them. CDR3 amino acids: CASSLEGGNTEAFF. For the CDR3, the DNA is TGTGCCAGCAGCTTGGAAGGCGGGAACACTGAAGCTTTCTTT.

The CDR3 sequence is CAWTTGNYGYTF. CDR3 in DNA: TGTGCCTGGACTACAGGGAACTATGGCTACACCTTC. The chain combines TRBV30 with TRBJ1-2, with D maybe TRBD1 (6 bases). The length of the CDR3 is 12 residues. Looked up from germline, CDR1 is GTSNPN and CDR2 is SVGIG (reference sequence). The V end lost 4 bases, the J end lost 2 bases, and 8 bases lay between the germline ends.

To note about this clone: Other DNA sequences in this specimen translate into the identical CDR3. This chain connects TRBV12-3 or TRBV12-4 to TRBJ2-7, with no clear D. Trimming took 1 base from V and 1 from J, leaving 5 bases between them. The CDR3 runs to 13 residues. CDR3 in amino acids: CASSLGQSYEQYF. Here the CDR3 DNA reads TGTGCCAGCAGTTTAGGCCAGTCCTACGAGCAGTACTTC.

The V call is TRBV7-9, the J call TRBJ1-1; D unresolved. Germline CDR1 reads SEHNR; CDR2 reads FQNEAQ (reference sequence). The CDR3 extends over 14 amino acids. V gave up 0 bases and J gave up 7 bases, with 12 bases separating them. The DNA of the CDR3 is TGTGCCAGCAGCTTAGCAGGTAGCCCGATTGAAGCTTTCTTT. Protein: CASSLAGSPIEAFF.

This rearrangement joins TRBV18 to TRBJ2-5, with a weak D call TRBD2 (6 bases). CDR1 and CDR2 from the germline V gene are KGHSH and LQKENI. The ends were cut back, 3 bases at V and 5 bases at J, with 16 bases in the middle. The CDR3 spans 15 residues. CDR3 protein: CASSPLAGTGETQYF. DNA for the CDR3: TGTGCCAGCTCACCGCTCGCGGGGACCGGGGAGACCCAGTACTTC.

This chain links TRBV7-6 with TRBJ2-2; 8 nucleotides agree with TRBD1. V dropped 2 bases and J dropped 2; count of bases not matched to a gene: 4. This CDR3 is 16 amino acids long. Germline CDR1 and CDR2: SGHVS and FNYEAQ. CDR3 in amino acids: CASSLTAGGNTGELFF. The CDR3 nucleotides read TGTGCCAGCAGCTTAACGGCAGGGGGCAACACCGGGGAGCTGTTTTTT.

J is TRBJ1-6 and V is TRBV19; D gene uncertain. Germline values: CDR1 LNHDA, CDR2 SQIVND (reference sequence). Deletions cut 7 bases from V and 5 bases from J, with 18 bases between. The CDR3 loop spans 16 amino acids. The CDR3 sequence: CASTVLGGGNNSPLHF. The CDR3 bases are TGTGCCAGTACCGTATTGGGTGGCGGCAATAATTCACCCCTCCACTTT. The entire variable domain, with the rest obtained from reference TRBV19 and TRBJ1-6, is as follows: DGGITQSPKYLFRKEGQNVTLSCEQNLNHDAMYWYRQDPGQGLRLIYYSQIVNDFQKGDIAEGYSVSREKKESFPLTVTSAQKNPTAFYLCASTVLGGGNNSPLHFGNGTRLTVT.

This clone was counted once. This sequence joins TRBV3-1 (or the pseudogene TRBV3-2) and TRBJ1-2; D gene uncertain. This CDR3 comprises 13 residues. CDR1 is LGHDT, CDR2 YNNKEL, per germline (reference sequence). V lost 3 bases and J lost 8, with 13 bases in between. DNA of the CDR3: TGTGCCAGCAGCCACGAGGGCTCGAGGGGCTACACCTTC. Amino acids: CASSHEGSRGYTF.

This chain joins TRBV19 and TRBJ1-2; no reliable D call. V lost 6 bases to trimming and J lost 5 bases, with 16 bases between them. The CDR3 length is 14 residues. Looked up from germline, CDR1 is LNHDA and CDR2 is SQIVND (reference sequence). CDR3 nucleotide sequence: TGTGCCAGTAGAGAGCTTGAGGGATTTTATGGCTACACCTTC. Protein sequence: CASRELEGFYGYTF.

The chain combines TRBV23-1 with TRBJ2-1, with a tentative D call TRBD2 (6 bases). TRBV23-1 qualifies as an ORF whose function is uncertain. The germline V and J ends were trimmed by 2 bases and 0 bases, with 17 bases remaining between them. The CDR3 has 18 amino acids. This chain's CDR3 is CASSQHPSFGSSYNEQFF. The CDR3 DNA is TGCGCCAGCAGTCAACACCCTTCCTTCGGGAGCTCCTACAATGAGCAGTTCTTC.

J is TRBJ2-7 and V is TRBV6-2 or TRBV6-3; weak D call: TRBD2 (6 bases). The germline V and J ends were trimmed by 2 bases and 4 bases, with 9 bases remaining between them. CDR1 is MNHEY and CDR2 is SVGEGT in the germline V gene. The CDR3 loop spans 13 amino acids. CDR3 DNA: TGTGCCAGCAGTTACACGGGGGTTTACGAGCAGTACTTC. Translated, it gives CASSYTGVYEQYF.

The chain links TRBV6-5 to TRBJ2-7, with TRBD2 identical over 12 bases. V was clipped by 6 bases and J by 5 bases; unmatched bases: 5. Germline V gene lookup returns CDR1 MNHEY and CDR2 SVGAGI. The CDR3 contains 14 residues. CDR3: CASRRLAGVDEQYF. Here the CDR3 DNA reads TGTGCCAGCAGGAGACTAGCGGGAGTTGACGAGCAGTACTTC.

CDR3 DNA sequence: TGTGCCAGCAGTGAATACAGGGGGCGCGACTATGGCTACACCTTC. Encoded protein: CASSEYRGRDYGYTF. This rearrangement joins TRBV2 to TRBJ1-2, with 9 nucleotides matching TRBD1. Trimming at V came to 2 bases and at J to 3 bases, leaving 4 bases not matched to a gene. The CDR3 is made up of 15 amino acids. Germline V lookup: CDR1 SNHLY, CDR2 FYNNEI.

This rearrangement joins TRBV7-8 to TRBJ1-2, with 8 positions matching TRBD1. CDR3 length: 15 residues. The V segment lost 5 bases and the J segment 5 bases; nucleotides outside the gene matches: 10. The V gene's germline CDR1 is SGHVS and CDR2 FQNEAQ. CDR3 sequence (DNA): TGTGCCAGCAGCACGGACCCGGGACAGGATTATGGCTACACCTTC. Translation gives CASSTDPGQDYGYTF.

The chain's CDR3 is CASSSGLAGYADTQYF. DNA of the CDR3: TGTGCCAGCAGTTCAGGACTAGCGGGATATGCAGATACGCAGTATTTT. This sequence joins TRBV27 and TRBJ2-3; 12 nucleotides match TRBD2. Per the germline V gene, CDR1 is MNHEY and CDR2 is SMNVEV (reference sequence). The CDR3 consists of 16 residues. The V segment lost 4 bases and the J segment 4 bases; nucleotides outside the gene matches: 6.

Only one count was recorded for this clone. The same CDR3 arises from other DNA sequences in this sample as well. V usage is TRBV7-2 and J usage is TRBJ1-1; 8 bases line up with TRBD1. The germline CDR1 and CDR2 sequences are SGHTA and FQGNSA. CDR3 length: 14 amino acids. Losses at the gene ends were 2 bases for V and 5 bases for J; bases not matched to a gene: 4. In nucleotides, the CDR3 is TGTGCCAGCAGCTTACAGGGGGCGCGGACTGAAGCTTTCTTT. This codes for CASSLQGARTEAFF.

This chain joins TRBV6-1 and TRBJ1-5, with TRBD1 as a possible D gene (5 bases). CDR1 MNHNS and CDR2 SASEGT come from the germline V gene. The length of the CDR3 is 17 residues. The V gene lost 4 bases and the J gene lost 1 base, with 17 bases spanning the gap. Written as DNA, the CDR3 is TGTGCCAGCAGTGGGGATAGGGGACTAGGGAGCAATCAGCCCCAGCATTTT. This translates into CASSGDRGLGSNQPQHF.

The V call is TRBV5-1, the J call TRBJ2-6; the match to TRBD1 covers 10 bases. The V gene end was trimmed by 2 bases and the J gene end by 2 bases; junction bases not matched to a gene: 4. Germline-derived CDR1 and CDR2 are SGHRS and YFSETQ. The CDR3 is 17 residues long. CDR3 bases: TGCGCCAGCAGCTTTTTCGGACAGGGGGCTGGGGCCAACGTCCTGACTTTC. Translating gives CASSFFGQGAGANVLTF.

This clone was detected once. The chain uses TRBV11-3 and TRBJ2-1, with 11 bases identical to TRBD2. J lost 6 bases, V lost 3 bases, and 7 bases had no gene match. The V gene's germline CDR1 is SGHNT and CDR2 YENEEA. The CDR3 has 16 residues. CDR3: CASSFRTLAGVNEQFF. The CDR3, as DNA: TGTGCCAGCAGCTTTAGAACACTAGCGGGGGTCAATGAGCAGTTCTTC. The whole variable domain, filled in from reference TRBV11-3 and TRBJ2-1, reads EAGVVQSPRYKIIEKKQPVAFWCNPISGHNTLYWYLQNLGQGPELLIRYENEEAVDDSQLPKDRFSAERLKGVDSTLKIQPAELGDSAVYLCASSFRTLAGVNEQFFGPGTRLTVL.

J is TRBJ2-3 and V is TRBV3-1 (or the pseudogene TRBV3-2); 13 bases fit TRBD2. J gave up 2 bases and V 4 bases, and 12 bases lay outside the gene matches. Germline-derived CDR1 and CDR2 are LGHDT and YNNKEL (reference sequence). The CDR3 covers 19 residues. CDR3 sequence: CASSRLWTSGGGFTDTQYF. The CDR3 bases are TGTGCCAGCAGCCGACTTTGGACTAGCGGGGGAGGGTTCACAGATACGCAGTATTTT.

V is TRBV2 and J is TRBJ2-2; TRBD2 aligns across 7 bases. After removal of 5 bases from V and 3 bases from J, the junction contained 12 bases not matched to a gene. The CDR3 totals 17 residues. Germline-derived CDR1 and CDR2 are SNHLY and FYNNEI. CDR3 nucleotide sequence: TGTGCCAGCAGTAAGGCTAGCGGTGGGTGGGACACCGGGGAGCTGTTTTTT. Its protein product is CASSKASGGWDTGELFF.

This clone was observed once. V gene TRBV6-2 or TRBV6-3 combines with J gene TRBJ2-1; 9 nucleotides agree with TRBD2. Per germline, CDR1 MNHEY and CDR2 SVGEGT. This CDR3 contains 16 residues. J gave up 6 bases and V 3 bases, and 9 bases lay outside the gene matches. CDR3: CASSYRREGGPNEQFF. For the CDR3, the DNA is TGTGCCAGCAGTTATAGGCGGGAGGGCGGTCCCAATGAGCAGTTCTTC.

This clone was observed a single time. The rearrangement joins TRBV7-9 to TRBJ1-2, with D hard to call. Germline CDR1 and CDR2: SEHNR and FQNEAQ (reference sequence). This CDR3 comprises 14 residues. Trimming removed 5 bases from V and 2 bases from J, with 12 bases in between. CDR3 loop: CASSAALRNYGYTF. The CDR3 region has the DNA TGTGCCAGCAGCGCAGCTCTCAGGAACTATGGCTACACCTTC.

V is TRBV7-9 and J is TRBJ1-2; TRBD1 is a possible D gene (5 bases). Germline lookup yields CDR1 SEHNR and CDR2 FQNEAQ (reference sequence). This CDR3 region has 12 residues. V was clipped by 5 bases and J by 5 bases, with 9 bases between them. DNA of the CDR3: TGTGCCAGCAGCCCGGACAATTATGGCTACACCTTC. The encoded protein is CASSPDNYGYTF. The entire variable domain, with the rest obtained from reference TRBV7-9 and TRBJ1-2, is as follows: DTGVSQNPRHKITKRGQNVTFRCDPISEHNRLYWYRQTLGQGPEFLTYFQNEAQLEKSRLLSDRFSAERPKGSFSTLEIQRTEQGDSAMYLCASSPDNYGYTFGSGTRLTVV.

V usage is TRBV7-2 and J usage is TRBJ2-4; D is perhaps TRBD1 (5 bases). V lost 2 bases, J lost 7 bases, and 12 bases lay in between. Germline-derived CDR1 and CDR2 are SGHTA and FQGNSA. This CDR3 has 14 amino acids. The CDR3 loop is CASSLSQGPNIQYF. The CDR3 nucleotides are TGTGCCAGCAGCTTAAGCCAGGGCCCTAACATTCAGTACTTC.